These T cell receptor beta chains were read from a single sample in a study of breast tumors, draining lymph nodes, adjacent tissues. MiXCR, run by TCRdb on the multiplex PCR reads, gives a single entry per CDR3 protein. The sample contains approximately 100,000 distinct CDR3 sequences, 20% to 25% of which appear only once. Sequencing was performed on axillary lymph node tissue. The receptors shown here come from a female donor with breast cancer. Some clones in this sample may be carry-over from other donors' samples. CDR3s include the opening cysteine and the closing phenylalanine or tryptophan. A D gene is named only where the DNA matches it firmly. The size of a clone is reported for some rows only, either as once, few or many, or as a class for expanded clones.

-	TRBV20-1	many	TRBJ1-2	TGCAGTGCTAGAGATCCGGACAACTATGGCTACACCTTC	CSARDPDNYGYTF
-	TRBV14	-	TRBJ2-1	TGTGCCAGCAGCCACGTAGGTTCCCCCAATGAGCAGTTCTTC	CASSHVGSPNEQFF
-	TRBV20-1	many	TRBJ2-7	TGCAGTGCGAATCATGGACACCGCTCCTACGAGCAGTACTTC	CSANHGHRSYEQYF
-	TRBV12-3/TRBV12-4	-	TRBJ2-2	TGTGCCAGCAGTCCACACGGGGCAGGCACCGGGGAGCTGTTTTTT	CASSPHGAGTGELFF
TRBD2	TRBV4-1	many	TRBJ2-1	TGCGCCAGCAGCCAAGGAGCGGGAGGGCCTCGGAATGAGCAGTTCTTC	CASSQGAGGPRNEQFF
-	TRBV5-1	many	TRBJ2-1	TGCGCCAGCAGCCCGAGGGACACAATGTACAATGAGCAGTTCTTC	CASSPRDTMYNEQFF
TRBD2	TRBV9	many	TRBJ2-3	TGTGCCAGCAGCCTTACTAGCGGGAGCACAGATACGCAGTATTTT	CASSLTSGSTDTQYF
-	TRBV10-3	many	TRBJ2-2	TGTGCCATCAGTGACCCGCTGACGACCGGGGAGCTGTTTTTT	CAISDPLTTGELFF
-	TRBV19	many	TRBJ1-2	TGTGCCAGTAGACGATACGAGGGTTTAGTTGGCTACACCTTC	CASRRYEGLVGYTF
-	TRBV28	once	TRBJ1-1	TGTGCCAGCAAAGACAGAATGAACACTGAAGCTTTCTTT	CASKDRMNTEAFF
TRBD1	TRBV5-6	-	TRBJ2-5	TGTGCCAGCAGCTTAATGGGACCGGGACAGGGGTCGCAAGAGACCCAGTACTTC	CASSLMGPGQGSQETQYF
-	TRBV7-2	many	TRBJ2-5	TGTGCCAGCAGCCTGATATCGGGGGCAGCCCAGGAGACCCAGTACTTC	CASSLISGAAQETQYF
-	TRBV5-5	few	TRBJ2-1	TGTGCCAGCAGCTTGTATAGCTACAATGAGCAGTTCTTC	CASSLYSYNEQFF
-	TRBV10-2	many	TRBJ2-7	TGCGCCAGCGGAAACAGCCCCTACGAGCAGTACTTC	CASGNSPYEQYF
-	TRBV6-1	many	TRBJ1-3	TGTGCCAGCAGTGAAGCGTTCGGTGCTGGAAACACCATATATTTT	CASSEAFGAGNTIYF
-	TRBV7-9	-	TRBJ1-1	TGTGCCAGCAGCTTAGCAGGGGCGAACACTGAAGCTTTCTTT	CASSLAGANTEAFF
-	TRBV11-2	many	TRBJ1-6	TGTGCCAGCAGCCTAGATCGACAAGCCTATAATTCACCCCTCCACTTT	CASSLDRQAYNSPLHF
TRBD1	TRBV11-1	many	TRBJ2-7	TGTGCCAGCAGCCCCCGAGGGACAGGGAGGGAGCAGTACTTC	CASSPRGTGREQYF
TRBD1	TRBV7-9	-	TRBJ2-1	TGTGCCAGCAGCTTAGTTGGGACAGGGAATGAGCAGTTCTTC	CASSLVGTGNEQFF
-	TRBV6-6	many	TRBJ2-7	TGTGCCAGCAGGACGGGACACGATTACGAGCAGTACTTC	CASRTGHDYEQYF
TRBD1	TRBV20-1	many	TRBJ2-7	TGCAGTGCTAGGACAGGGCGGTACGAGCAGTACTTC	CSARTGRYEQYF
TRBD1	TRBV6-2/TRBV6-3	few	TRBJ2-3	TGTGCCAGCAGTTTAGATTGGACAGGGGGCGCGCCAGATACGCAGTATTTT	CASSLDWTGGAPDTQYF
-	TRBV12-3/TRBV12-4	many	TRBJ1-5	TGTGCCAGCTCTCGGCTTAATCAGCCCCAGCATTTT	CASSRLNQPQHF
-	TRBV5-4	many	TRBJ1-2	TGTGCCAGCAGCTCACTGACAGCCACCTATGGCTACACCTTC	CASSSLTATYGYTF
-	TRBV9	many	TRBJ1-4	TGTGCCAGCAGCGTGGCAGGGTATGGCGAAAAACTGTTTTTT	CASSVAGYGEKLFF
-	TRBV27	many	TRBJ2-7	TGTGCCAGCAGCCACGGCCGGGGCCACGAGCAGTACTTC	CASSHGRGHEQYF
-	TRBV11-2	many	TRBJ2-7	TGTGCCAGCAGCTCGATGGGTTCCTACGAGCAGTACTTC	CASSSMGSYEQYF
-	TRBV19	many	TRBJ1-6	TGTGCCAGTAGTATAGAGGGTGGGGCAGGGGTTGGTAATTCACCCCTCCACTTT	CASSIEGGAGVGNSPLHF
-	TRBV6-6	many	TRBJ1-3	TGTGCCAGCAGTTCACACCACCCCACAGGGACTGCTGGAAACACCATATATTTT	CASSSHHPTGTAGNTIYF
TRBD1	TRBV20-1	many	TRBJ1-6	TGCAGTGCTAGAGTGGGTCAGGGACAGGCTAAAAATTCACCCCTCCACTTT	CSARVGQGQAKNSPLHF
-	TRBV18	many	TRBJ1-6	TGTGCCAGCTCCCAGGACTGGTCCAATTCACCCCTCCACTTT	CASSQDWSNSPLHF
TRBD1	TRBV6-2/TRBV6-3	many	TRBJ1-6	TGTGCCAGCAGTTACGAGAAACAGGGGGCATCCTATAATTCACCCCTCCACTTT	CASSYEKQGASYNSPLHF
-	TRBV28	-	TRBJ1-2	TGTGCCAGCAGTACCCCCCTGAAGGGGGGCTACACCTTC	CASSTPLKGGYTF